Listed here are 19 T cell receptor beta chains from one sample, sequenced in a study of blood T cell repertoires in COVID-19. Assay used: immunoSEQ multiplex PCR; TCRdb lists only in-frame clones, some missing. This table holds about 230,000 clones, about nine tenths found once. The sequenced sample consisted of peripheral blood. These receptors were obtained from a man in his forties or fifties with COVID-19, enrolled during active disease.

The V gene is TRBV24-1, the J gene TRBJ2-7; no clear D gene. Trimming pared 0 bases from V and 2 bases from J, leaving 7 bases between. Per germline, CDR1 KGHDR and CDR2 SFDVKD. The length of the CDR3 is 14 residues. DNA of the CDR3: TGTGCCACCAGTGATTTGCCCCCGGCCTACGAGCAGTACTTC. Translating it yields CATSDLPPAYEQYF.

The CDR3 DNA follows: TGTGCCAGCAGCATAGACAGGGGGGCCTACGAGCAGTACTTC. Amino acid sequence: CASSIDRGAYEQYF. The chain links TRBV9 to TRBJ2-7; 9 bases map to TRBD1. Trimming took 4 bases from V and 2 from J; bases not matched to a gene: 4. The CDR3 consists of 14 residues. The germline V gene encodes CDR1 SGDLS and CDR2 YYNGEE.

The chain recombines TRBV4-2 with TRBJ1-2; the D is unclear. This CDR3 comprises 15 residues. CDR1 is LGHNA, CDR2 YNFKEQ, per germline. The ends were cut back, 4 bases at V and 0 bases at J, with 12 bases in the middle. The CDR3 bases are TGTGCCAGCAGCCCCTACCACACAGCTAACTATGGCTACACCTTC. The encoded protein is CASSPYHTANYGYTF.

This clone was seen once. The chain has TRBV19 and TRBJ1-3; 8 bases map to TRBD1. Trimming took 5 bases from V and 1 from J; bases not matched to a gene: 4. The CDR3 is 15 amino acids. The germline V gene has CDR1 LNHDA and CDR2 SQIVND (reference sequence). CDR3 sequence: CASSLDRGSGNTIYF. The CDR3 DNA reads TGTGCCAGTAGTCTCGACAGGGGATCTGGAAACACCATATATTTT.

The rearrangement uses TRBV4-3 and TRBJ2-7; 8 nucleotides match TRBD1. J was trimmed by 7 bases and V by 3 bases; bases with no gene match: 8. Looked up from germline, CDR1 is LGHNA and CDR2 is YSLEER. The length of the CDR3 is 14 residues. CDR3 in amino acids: CASSHHGQGREQYF. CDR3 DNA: TGCGCCAGCAGCCACCACGGACAGGGTCGGGAGCAGTACTTC.

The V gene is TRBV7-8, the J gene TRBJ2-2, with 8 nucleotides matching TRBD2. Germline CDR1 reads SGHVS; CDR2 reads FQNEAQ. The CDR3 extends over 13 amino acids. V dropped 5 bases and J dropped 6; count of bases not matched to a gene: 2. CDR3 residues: CASSGTSAGELFF. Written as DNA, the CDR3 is TGTGCCAGCAGCGGGACTAGTGCCGGGGAGCTGTTTTTT.

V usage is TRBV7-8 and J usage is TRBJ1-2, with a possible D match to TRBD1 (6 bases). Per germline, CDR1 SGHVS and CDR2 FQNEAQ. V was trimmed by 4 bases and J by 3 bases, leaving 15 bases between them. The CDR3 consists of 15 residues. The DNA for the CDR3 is TGTGCCAGCAGCTCTAAAACAGGGTCTGACTATGGCTACACCTTC. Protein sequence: CASSSKTGSDYGYTF.

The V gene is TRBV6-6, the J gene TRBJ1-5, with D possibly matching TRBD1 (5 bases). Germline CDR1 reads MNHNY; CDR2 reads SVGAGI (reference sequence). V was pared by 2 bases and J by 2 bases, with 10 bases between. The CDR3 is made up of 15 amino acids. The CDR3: CASSYTQAGNQPQHF. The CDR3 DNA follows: TGTGCCAGCAGTTACACACAGGCTGGCAATCAGCCCCAGCATTTT.

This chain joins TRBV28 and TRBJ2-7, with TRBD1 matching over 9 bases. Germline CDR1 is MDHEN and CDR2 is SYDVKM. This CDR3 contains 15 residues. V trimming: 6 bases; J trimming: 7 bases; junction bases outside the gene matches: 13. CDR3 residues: CASSPLDRGAGEQYF. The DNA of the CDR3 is TGTGCCAGCAGCCCACTGGACAGGGGAGCGGGAGAGCAGTACTTC. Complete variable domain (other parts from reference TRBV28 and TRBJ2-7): DVKVTQSSRYLVKRTGEKVFLECVQDMDHENMFWYRQDPGLGLRLIYFSYDVKMKEKGDIPEGYSVSREKKERFSLILESASTNQTSMYLCASSPLDRGAGEQYFGPGTRLTVT.

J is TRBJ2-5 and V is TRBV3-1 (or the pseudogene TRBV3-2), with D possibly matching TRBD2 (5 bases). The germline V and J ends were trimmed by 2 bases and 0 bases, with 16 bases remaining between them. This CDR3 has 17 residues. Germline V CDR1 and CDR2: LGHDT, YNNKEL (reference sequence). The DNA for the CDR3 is TGTGCCAGCAGCCAACCGAGGGTCTCTTGGTACCAAGAGACCCAGTACTTC. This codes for CASSQPRVSWYQETQYF.

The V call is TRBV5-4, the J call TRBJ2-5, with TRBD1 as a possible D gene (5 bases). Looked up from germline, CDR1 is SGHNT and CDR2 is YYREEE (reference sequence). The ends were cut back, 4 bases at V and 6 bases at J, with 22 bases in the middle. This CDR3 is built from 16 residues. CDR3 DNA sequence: TGTGCCAGCAGCCCCCAGGGAAGCAGAACAGGAAAGACCCAGTACTTC. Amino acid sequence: CASSPQGSRTGKTQYF.

CDR3 coding DNA: TGTGCCAGCAGCCCCCTTACCAACTCAGGGGGCGAAGGCTACACCTTC. Translation: CASSPLTNSGGEGYTF. V gene TRBV4-2 combines with J gene TRBJ1-2, with TRBD1 matching over 8 bases. V gave up 4 bases and J gave up 8 bases; unmatched junction bases: 15. CDR3 length: 16 residues. Germline CDR1 LGHNA, CDR2 YNFKEQ.

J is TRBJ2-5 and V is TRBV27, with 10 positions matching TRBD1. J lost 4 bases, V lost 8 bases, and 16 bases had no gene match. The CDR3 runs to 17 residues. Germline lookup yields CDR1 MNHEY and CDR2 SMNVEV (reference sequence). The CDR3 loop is CASRSVTGTGDTETQYF. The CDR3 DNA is TGTGCCAGCCGAAGCGTAACCGGGACAGGGGATACAGAGACCCAGTACTTC.

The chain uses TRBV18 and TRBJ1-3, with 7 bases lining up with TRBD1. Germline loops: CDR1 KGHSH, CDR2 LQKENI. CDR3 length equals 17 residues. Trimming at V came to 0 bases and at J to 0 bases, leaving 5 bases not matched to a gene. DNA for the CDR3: TGTGCCAGCTCACCACCGAGGGGGCAGAGCTCTGGAAACACCATATATTTT. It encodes CASSPPRGQSSGNTIYF.

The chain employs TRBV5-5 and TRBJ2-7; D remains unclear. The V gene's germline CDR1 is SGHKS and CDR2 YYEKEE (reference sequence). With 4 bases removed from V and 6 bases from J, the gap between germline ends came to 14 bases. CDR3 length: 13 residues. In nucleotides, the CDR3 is TGTGCCAGCAGCGCCTTAGCCGTTAGCGAGCAGTACTTC. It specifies CASSALAVSEQYF.

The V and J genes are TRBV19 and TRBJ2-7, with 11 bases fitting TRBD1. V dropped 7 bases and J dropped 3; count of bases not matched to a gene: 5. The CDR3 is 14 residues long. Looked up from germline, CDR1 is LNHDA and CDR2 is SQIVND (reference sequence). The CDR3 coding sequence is TGTGCCAGTAAACGGGACAGGGGGGTCTACGAGCAGTACTTC. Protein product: CASKRDRGVYEQYF. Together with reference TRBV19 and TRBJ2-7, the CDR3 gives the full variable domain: DGGITQSPKYLFRKEGQNVTLSCEQNLNHDAMYWYRQDPGQGLRLIYYSQIVNDFQKGDIAEGYSVSREKKESFPLTVTSAQKNPTAFYLCASKRDRGVYEQYFGPGTRLTVT.

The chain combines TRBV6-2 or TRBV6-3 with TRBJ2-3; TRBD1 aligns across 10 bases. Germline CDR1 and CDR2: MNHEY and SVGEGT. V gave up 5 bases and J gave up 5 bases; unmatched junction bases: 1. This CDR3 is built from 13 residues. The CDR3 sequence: CASSRDRGDTQYF. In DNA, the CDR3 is TGTGCCAGCAGTCGGGACAGGGGAGATACGCAGTATTTT.

The chain's CDR3 is CASSTGTLTREQYF. Written as DNA, the CDR3 is TGTGCCAGTAGCACCGGGACTCTCACTCGGGAGCAGTACTTC. The gene calls are TRBV19 and TRBJ2-7; D is perhaps TRBD2 (6 bases). The CDR3 runs to 14 residues. Germline CDR1 and CDR2: LNHDA and SQIVND (reference sequence). V lost 6 bases, J lost 7 bases, and 19 bases lay in between.

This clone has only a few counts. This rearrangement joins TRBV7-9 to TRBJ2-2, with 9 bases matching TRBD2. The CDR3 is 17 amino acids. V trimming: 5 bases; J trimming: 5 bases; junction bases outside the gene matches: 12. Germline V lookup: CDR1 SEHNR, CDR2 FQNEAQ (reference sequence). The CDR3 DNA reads TGTGCCAGCAGCCCCACCAGGCTGGCGGGAGGGACCGGGGAGCTGTTTTTT. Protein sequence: CASSPTRLAGGTGELFF.